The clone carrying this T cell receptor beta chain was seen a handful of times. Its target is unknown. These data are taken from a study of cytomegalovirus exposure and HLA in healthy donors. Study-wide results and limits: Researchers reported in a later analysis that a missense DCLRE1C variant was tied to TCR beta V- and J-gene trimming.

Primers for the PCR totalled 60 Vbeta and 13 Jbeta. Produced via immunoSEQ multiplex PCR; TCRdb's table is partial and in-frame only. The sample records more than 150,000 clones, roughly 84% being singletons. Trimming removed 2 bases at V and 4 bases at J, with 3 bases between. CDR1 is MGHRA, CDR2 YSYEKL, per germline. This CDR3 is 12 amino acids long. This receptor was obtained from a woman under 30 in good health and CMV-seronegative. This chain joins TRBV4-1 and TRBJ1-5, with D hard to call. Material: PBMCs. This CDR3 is CASSQLNQPQHF. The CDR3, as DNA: TGCGCCAGCAGCCAACTGAATCAGCCCCAGCATTTT.